The T cell receptor beta chain under discussion was sequenced for a study of T-cell reconstitution after alpha-beta-depleted transplantation in children. Study-wide results and caveats: There were reportedly several hundred expanded graft clones from which alpha-beta T cells came about two months after transplant. From newly produced T cells came most of the T-cell counts and diversity one year after transplant. Some patients' high day-60 TCRbeta diversity was traced to surviving recipient T cells and thymic progenitors.

The germline gives CDR1 SQVTM, CDR2 ANQGSEA. The V gene lost 4 bases and the J gene lost 2 bases, with 21 bases spanning the gap. This CDR3 is built from 17 residues. There are a few counts of this clonotype. Its matching antigen is unknown. Unique molecular identifiers featured in how the TCRbeta library was prepared. TCRdb re-analysed the PCR reads in MiXCR, keeping a single row per CDR3 protein. The sample records almost 500,000 distinct CDR3 sequences, over 9.5% being singletons. The sequenced sample was PBMCs, obtained before TCRalphabeta/CD19-depleted stem cell transplant. The rearrangement links TRBV29-1 to TRBJ2-1; D ambiguous. The receptor comes from a child aged 2-15 years with inherited bone marrow failure, due to receive a stem cell transplant. CDR3 in amino acids: CSVVYRLSTGAYNEQFF. The CDR3 DNA follows: TGCAGCGTTGTGTATAGGCTCTCGACGGGCGCCTACAATGAGCAGTTCTTC.